The 9 T cell receptor beta chains below were found in one sample sequenced in a study of vaccination effects on CD4 cells after COVID-19 (dated 2022 in TCRdb). The ViraFEST assay stimulated PBMC with viral peptide pools and then used TCR sequencing to identify antigen-specific CD4+ T cell clonotypes by expansion. After 10 to 11 days of culture, CD4+ T cells were isolated with the EasySep CD4+ T cell isolation kit. Negative nucleocapsid antibody results before and after vaccination confirmed that the healthy vaccine recipients had no prior SARS-CoV-2 infection. The antigens these receptors bind are not known. Library preparation employed the immunoSEQ multiplex PCR assay. Held by TCRdb, this immuneACCESS table contains in-frame sequences only and omits some clones. Under half of the omission traces to an unresolved V gene where checked; the cause of the rest is unknown. The sample table contains roughly 65,000 clones; only one count was recorded for approximately 76% of them. The biggest ten clones account for roughly 3.1% of the sample.

Sample: CD4+ T cells from PBMCs cultured with HCoV-NL63 spike peptides, taken before COVID-19 vaccination. The meaning of the sample's cell subset or site label: HCoV-NL63 spike overlapping peptide pool stimulation. These receptors were taken from a human donor who received a COVID-19 vaccine.

The chain combines TRBV28 with TRBJ1-2, with TRBD1 matching over 9 bases. Germline trimming cut 3 bases from V and 8 bases from J; bases unmatched to any gene: 7. This CDR3 has 14 residues. CDR1 MDHEN and CDR2 SYDVKM come from the germline V gene. CDR3 region: CASSFVGTGSGYTF. CDR3 bases: TGTGCCAGCAGTTTCGTAGGGACAGGGTCCGGCTACACCTTC.

The rearrangement joins TRBV7-2 to TRBJ1-5; 9 bases are a match to TRBD1. Germline CDR1 reads SGHTA; CDR2 reads FQGNSA. The CDR3 spans 15 residues. V lost 5 bases, J lost 7 bases, and 9 bases stayed unmatched. CDR3 sequence: CASSPWTGEGQPQHF. The CDR3 nucleotides read TGTGCCAGCAGCCCCTGGACAGGGGAAGGACAGCCCCAGCATTTT.

The rearrangement uses TRBV19 and TRBJ2-3, with 8 bases aligning to TRBD1. This CDR3 comprises 15 residues. V lost 5 bases and J lost 1; bases outside the gene matches: 5. Germline V gene sequence: CDR1 LNHDA, CDR2 SQIVND (reference sequence). CDR3 in amino acids: CASSPGGAGTDTQYF. Here the CDR3 DNA reads TGTGCCAGTAGTCCAGGGGGCGCCGGCACAGATACGCAGTATTTT.

This clone was found a few times. The CDR3, as DNA: TGTGCCAGCAGCTTAGCTGGGGACATCGCCTACGAGCAGTACGTC. The encoded protein is CASSLAGDIAYEQYV. The chain joins TRBV7-9 to TRBJ2-7; possible D gene TRBD1, 6 bases. The germline V gene has CDR1 SEHNR and CDR2 FQNEAQ (reference sequence). This CDR3 spans 15 amino acids. V was pared by 0 bases and J by 2 bases, with 11 bases between.

The chain employs TRBV3-1 (or the pseudogene TRBV3-2) and TRBJ1-3; D is possibly TRBD1 (5 bases). CDR1 and CDR2 from the germline V gene are LGHDT and YNNKEL (reference sequence). The CDR3 runs to 15 residues. Trimming stripped 6 bases from V and 0 bases from J, with 12 bases between. The CDR3 nucleotides are TGTGCCAGCAGTCGGGGCTTCCTCTCTGGAAACACCATATATTTT. Translating gives CASSRGFLSGNTIYF.

The chain links TRBV5-1 to TRBJ2-2, with 8 bases that match TRBD2. Germline V CDR1 and CDR2: SGHRS, YFSETQ. The CDR3 contains 17 residues. The V segment lost 4 bases and the J segment 4 bases; nucleotides outside the gene matches: 12. The CDR3 nucleotides read TGCGCCAGCAGCCCACGGCCAGCGGGGGTTAGCACCGGGGAGCTGTTTTTT. Its protein is CASSPRPAGVSTGELFF.

The chain joins TRBV21-1 to TRBJ1-5. TRBV21-1 is a listed pseudogene. The CDR3 length is 14 residues. CDR3 loop: CASSTGISNQPQHF. The CDR3 coding sequence is TGTGCCAGCAGCACCGGGATAAGCAATCAGCCCCAGCATTTT.

The chain employs TRBV11-2 and TRBJ2-2; no clear D. CDR1 and CDR2 from the germline V gene are SGHAT and FQNNGV. CDR3 length equals 13 residues. V lost 1 base and J 5 bases, leaving 5 bases between the germline ends. CDR3 DNA sequence: TGTGCCAGCAGCTTAGCCCGGACCGGGGAGCTGTTTTTT. Translated: CASSLARTGELFF.

CDR3 protein: CASSIQGVQYNEQFF. The CDR3 DNA sequence: TGTGCCAGTAGTATTCAGGGGGTCCAGTACAATGAGCAGTTCTTC. The chain joins TRBV19 to TRBJ2-1; 7 bases are a match to TRBD1. Germline assignment: CDR1 LNHDA and CDR2 SQIVND (reference sequence). This CDR3 is built from 15 residues. The J segment lost 4 bases and the V segment lost 3 bases, leaving 6 bases of the junction unmatched.